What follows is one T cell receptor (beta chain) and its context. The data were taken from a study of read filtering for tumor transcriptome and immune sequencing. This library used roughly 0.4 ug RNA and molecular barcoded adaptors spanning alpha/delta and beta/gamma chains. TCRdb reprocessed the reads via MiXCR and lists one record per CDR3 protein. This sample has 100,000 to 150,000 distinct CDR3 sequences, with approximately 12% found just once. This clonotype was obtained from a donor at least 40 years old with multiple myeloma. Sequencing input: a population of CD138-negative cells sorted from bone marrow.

CDR3 DNA: TGCGCCAGCAGCTTGGAGGACGTCAACACAGATACGCAGTATTTT. Translated, it gives CASSLEDVNTDTQYF. The V call is TRBV5-1, the J call TRBJ2-3, with D uncertain. The V end was cut by 0 bases, the J end by 2 bases, with 10 bases between. CDR1 is SGHRS and CDR2 is YFSETQ in the germline V gene. The CDR3 sequence is 15 residues long.